One sample yielded the 8 T cell receptor beta chains listed below, sequenced in a study of T cell responses to AZD1222 COVID-19 vaccine. TCRdb's copy holds only in-frame clones and misses some; the assay was immunoSEQ multiplex PCR. This table holds fewer than 150,000 clones, approximately 90% found once. Material: peripheral blood, obtained on day 0 of AZD1222 vaccination. The receptors were gathered from an adult in good health.

The CDR3 here is CASSGLAGGRGDTQYF. Written as DNA, the CDR3 is TGTGCCAGCAGTGGACTAGCGGGGGGGCGAGGGGATACGCAGTATTTT. V usage is TRBV2 and J usage is TRBJ2-3; 14 positions agree with TRBD2. V lost 4 bases to trimming and J lost 6 bases; unmatched junction nucleotides: 6. The CDR3 loop spans 16 amino acids. Germline V CDR1 and CDR2: SNHLY, FYNNEI.

V usage is TRBV19 and J usage is TRBJ2-7; no definite D call. The length of the CDR3 is 15 residues. V lost 3 bases and J 2 bases, leaving 14 bases between the germline ends. Looked up from germline, CDR1 is LNHDA and CDR2 is SQIVND (reference sequence). In DNA, the CDR3 is TGTGCCAGTAGTATTCTGGGCTCGAGCCCCTACGAGCAGTACTTC. This encodes CASSILGSSPYEQYF.

The chain uses TRBV2 and TRBJ1-4, with D possibly being TRBD1 (6 bases). Germline CDR1 and CDR2: SNHLY and FYNNEI. Trimming removed 5 bases at V and 0 bases at J, with 13 bases between. This CDR3 comprises 16 residues. The CDR3 region is CASSKDSIPTNEKLFF. Written as DNA, the CDR3 is TGTGCCAGCAGTAAGGACAGTATACCAACTAATGAAAAACTGTTTTTT.

The chain joins TRBV6-5 to TRBJ1-1; no firm D call. The CDR3 runs to 13 residues. Trimming took 6 bases from V and 1 from J, leaving 9 bases between them. Germline V gene lookup returns CDR1 MNHEY and CDR2 SVGAGI. CDR3 protein: CASRPTPNTEAFF. The CDR3 DNA reads TGTGCCAGCAGACCCACACCGAACACTGAAGCTTTCTTT.

This sequence joins TRBV5-1 and TRBJ1-6; TRBD1 might be the D (5 bases). Between the trimmed V and J ends, which lost 0 bases and 0 bases, there was a span of 7 bases. The CDR3 runs to 16 residues. The germline V gene has CDR1 SGHRS and CDR2 YFSETQ. The CDR3 DNA reads as TGCGCCAGCAGCTTGGGGGGCGCCTCCTATAATTCACCCCTCCACTTT. It codes for CASSLGGASYNSPLHF.

This chain connects TRBV7-9 to TRBJ1-4; no firm D call. Germline assignment: CDR1 SEHNR and CDR2 FQNEAQ (reference sequence). The CDR3 extends over 13 amino acids. The V end was cut by 5 bases, the J end by 4 bases, with 8 bases between. CDR3 nucleotide sequence: TGTGCCAGCAGCCGGGCCCGTAATGAAAAACTGTTTTTT. It specifies CASSRARNEKLFF.

This clone turned up a few times. V and J are TRBV7-2 and TRBJ1-5, with D hard to call. This CDR3 contains 18 residues. Trimming took 1 base from V and 0 from J, leaving 16 bases between them. In germline, CDR1 is SGHTA, CDR2 FQGNSA. This CDR3 reads CASSLGFIGGISNQPQHF. The DNA for the CDR3 is TGTGCCAGCAGCTTAGGTTTCATCGGAGGGATTAGCAATCAGCCCCAGCATTTT.

The chain couples TRBV4-2 to TRBJ2-7; no clear D gene. CDR3 size: 14 residues. Germline V gives CDR1 LGHNA, CDR2 YNFKEQ. V was cut by 3 bases and J by 2 bases, with 11 bases left in between. The CDR3 coding sequence is TGTGCCAGCAGCCACAACGACGGGCCCTACGAGCAGTACTTC. It specifies CASSHNDGPYEQYF.